This entry lists 24 T cell receptor beta chains sequenced from one sample in a study of blood T cell repertoires in COVID-19. The method was immunoSEQ multiplex PCR; TCRdb's version includes in-frame clones alone and lacks a portion of them. The sample includes 210,000 or so clones, about 80% seen only once; the top ten take about 1.8%. Sequenced material: PBMCs or T cells enriched from blood (not recorded which). These receptor sequences come from a man aged 60 to 69 who had recovered from COVID-19.

The V call is TRBV29-1, the J call TRBJ2-7, with 9 bases that match TRBD1. Germline V gene sequence: CDR1 SQVTM, CDR2 ANQGSEA. The CDR3 runs to 14 residues. The V segment lost 4 bases and the J segment 5 bases; nucleotides outside the gene matches: 9. Here the CDR3 DNA reads TGCAGCGTTGTACCGGGGGGACAGGGCCACGAGCAGTACTTC. Translating gives CSVVPGGQGHEQYF.

In its sample, this clone was seen a few times. V is TRBV3-1 (or the pseudogene TRBV3-2) and J is TRBJ2-2; perhaps TRBD2 as D (7 bases). Germline CDR1 is LGHDT and CDR2 is YNNKEL (reference sequence). The CDR3 totals 15 residues. V dropped 3 bases and J dropped 3 bases, with 11 bases sitting between them. The CDR3 nucleotides read TGTGCCAGCAGCCAGGGGGGGACATACACCGGGGAGCTGTTTTTT. This encodes CASSQGGTYTGELFF.

This clone has a single count. The chain couples TRBV18 to TRBJ1-4, with D possibly being TRBD1 (5 bases). The CDR3 consists of 15 residues. Germline V gene lookup returns CDR1 KGHSH and CDR2 LQKENI. V was clipped by 5 bases and J by 4 bases, with 14 bases between them. CDR3 sequence reads: CASSDKGMFNEKLFF. CDR3 DNA sequence: TGTGCCAGCTCAGACAAGGGGATGTTTAATGAAAAACTGTTTTTT.

The V gene is TRBV6-5, the J gene TRBJ1-1, with 8 bases matching TRBD1. CDR3 length: 14 residues. V shed 6 bases, J shed 4 bases, and the junction held 7 bases outside the gene matches. Germline assignment: CDR1 MNHEY and CDR2 SVGAGI. Here the CDR3 DNA reads TGTGCCAGCAGCTCCAGGGGGCGCGTCACTGAAGCTTTCTTT. It specifies CASSSRGRVTEAFF.

The chain recombines TRBV5-6 with TRBJ2-4; TRBD1 might be the D (6 bases). The length of the CDR3 is 13 residues. From germline, CDR1 is SGHDT and CDR2 YYEEEE. Trimming took 2 bases from V and 4 from J, leaving 7 bases between them. The CDR3 sequence is CASSFGQKNIQYF. In DNA, the CDR3 is TGTGCCAGCAGCTTCGGACAGAAAAACATTCAGTACTTC.

The chain is built from TRBV7-3 and TRBJ1-1, with D possibly TRBD1 on 6 matching bases. Germline-derived CDR1 and CDR2 are SGHTA and FQGTGA. The CDR3 runs to 13 residues. V lost 3 bases, J lost 3 bases, and 8 bases lay in between. The CDR3: CASSFYRDTEAFF. The CDR3 DNA sequence: TGTGCCAGCAGCTTCTACAGGGACACTGAAGCTTTCTTT.

V is TRBV7-9 and J is TRBJ2-5; the match to TRBD2 covers 11 bases. Germline values: CDR1 SEHNR, CDR2 FQNEAQ (reference sequence). V was clipped by 7 bases and J by 3 bases; unmatched bases: 10. The CDR3 is 16 amino acids. The DNA of the CDR3 is TGTGCCAGCAACTCCAGAACGACTAGCGGGGAAGAGACCCAGTACTTC. Translated, it gives CASNSRTTSGEETQYF.

The chain couples TRBV18 to TRBJ1-5; TRBD1 aligns across 9 bases. Germline V CDR1 and CDR2: KGHSH, LQKENI. The CDR3 covers 14 residues. J lost 5 bases, V lost 3 bases, and 2 bases had no gene match. The CDR3 loop is CASSPGQGYQPQHF. In DNA form, the CDR3 reads TGTGCCAGCTCACCGGGACAGGGATATCAGCCCCAGCATTTT.

The genes are TRBV5-1 and TRBJ2-3, with 9 bases aligning to TRBD1. J lost 2 bases, V lost 4 bases, and 8 bases had no gene match. The germline V gene encodes CDR1 SGHRS and CDR2 YFSETQ. The CDR3 has 16 residues. In DNA, the CDR3 is TGCGCCAGCAGCAGGAGGACAGGGGCCGACACAGATACGCAGTATTTT. Residues: CASSRRTGADTDTQYF.

This chain uses TRBV10-3 with TRBJ1-1, with 8 positions matching TRBD1. The trim removed 4 bases at V and 10 bases at J, leaving 5 bases unmatched. This CDR3 has 12 amino acids. Per the germline V gene, CDR1 is ENHRY and CDR2 is SYGVKD. This CDR3 is CAISGPDRVAFF. CDR3 sequence (DNA): TGTGCCATCAGTGGCCCGGACAGGGTAGCTTTCTTT.

V usage is TRBV3-1 (or the pseudogene TRBV3-2) and J usage is TRBJ1-6; D gene uncertain. CDR3 length: 15 amino acids. Germline-derived CDR1 and CDR2 are LGHDT and YNNKEL (reference sequence). The germline V and J ends were trimmed by 1 base and 10 bases, with 14 bases remaining between them. CDR3 sequence (DNA): TGTGCCAGCAGCCAAGTTTCAGGCTTCCGATCACCCCTCCACTTT. This sequence encodes CASSQVSGFRSPLHF.

V and J are TRBV29-1 and TRBJ1-5; 7 positions match TRBD1. The CDR3 length is 13 residues. V lost 4 bases to trimming and J lost 3 bases; unmatched junction nucleotides: 3. CDR1 is SQVTM and CDR2 is ANQGSEA in the germline V gene. This chain's CDR3 is CSVGQGINQPQHF. As DNA, the CDR3 is TGCAGCGTTGGACAGGGCATCAATCAGCCCCAGCATTTT.

The chain combines TRBV5-1 with TRBJ2-7, with 13 bases that match TRBD2. CDR3 length: 17 residues. The V gene end was trimmed by 0 bases and the J gene end by 2 bases; junction bases not matched to a gene: 5. Germline CDR1 reads SGHRS; CDR2 reads YFSETQ. The DNA of the CDR3 is TGCGCCAGCAGCTTGGGGGGACTAGCGGGGATGACCTACGAGCAGTACTTC. Residues: CASSLGGLAGMTYEQYF.

The gene calls are TRBV7-2 and TRBJ1-1; no firm D call. The CDR3 runs 15 residues. Deletions cut 3 bases from V and 5 bases from J, with 16 bases between. The V gene's germline CDR1 is SGHTA and CDR2 FQGNSA. In nucleotides, the CDR3 is TGTGCCAGCAGCTTCGGATCCACGTCGGGGACTGAAGCTTTCTTT. This gives the protein CASSFGSTSGTEAFF.

This chain links TRBV18 with TRBJ2-4, with 10 positions matching TRBD2. Germline V gene data show CDR1 as KGHSH and CDR2 as LQKENI. The CDR3 extends over 17 amino acids. Losses at the gene ends were 4 bases for V and 7 bases for J; bases not matched to a gene: 13. The CDR3: CASSRSMGSGGANIQYF. In DNA, the CDR3 is TGTGCCAGCTCACGCTCTATGGGGAGCGGGGGGGCGAACATTCAGTACTTC.

The rearrangement links TRBV7-2 to TRBJ2-7; TRBD2 aligns across 7 bases. With V trimmed by 3 bases and J by 0 bases, 2 bases remained unmatched. Germline-derived CDR1 and CDR2 are SGHTA and FQGNSA. The CDR3 is 14 residues long. The CDR3 loop reads CASSFGRSSYEQYF. The CDR3 region has the DNA TGTGCCAGCAGCTTCGGGAGGAGCTCCTACGAGCAGTACTTC.

The chain recombines TRBV6-2 or TRBV6-3 with TRBJ1-5; maybe TRBD1 (5 bases). Germline CDR1 MNHEY, CDR2 SVGEGT. The CDR3 contains 15 residues. The ends were cut back, 0 bases at V and 5 bases at J, with 11 bases in the middle. The CDR3 reads CASSYSGQGDQPQHF. Here the CDR3 DNA reads TGTGCCAGCAGTTACTCGGGGCAGGGCGATCAGCCCCAGCATTTT.

This sequence joins TRBV7-6 and TRBJ1-6; 9 bases match TRBD1. V lost 5 bases to trimming and J lost 6 bases; unmatched junction nucleotides: 8. The CDR3 runs to 16 residues. The germline V gene has CDR1 SGHVS and CDR2 FNYEAQ. The DNA of the CDR3 is TGTGCCAGCAGCCTCGGGACAGGGTATTCTAATTCACCCCTCCACTTT. It translates to CASSLGTGYSNSPLHF.

The chain employs TRBV5-1 and TRBJ2-1; 8 bases fit TRBD2. The V gene end was trimmed by 2 bases and the J gene end by 5 bases; junction bases not matched to a gene: 6. Germline V CDR1 and CDR2: SGHRS, YFSETQ. The CDR3 has 15 residues. The CDR3, as DNA: TGCGCCAGCAGCTTCTTAGCGGGGCCACACAATGAGCAGTTCTTC. This translates into CASSFLAGPHNEQFF. Looking up the rest from reference TRBV5-1 and TRBJ2-1 gives the full variable domain: KAGVTQTPRYLIKTRGQQVTLSCSPISGHRSVSWYQQTPGQGLQFLFEYFSETQRNKGNFPGRFSGRQFSNSRSEMNVSTLELGDSALYLCASSFLAGPHNEQFFGPGTRLTVL.

This chain uses TRBV5-1 with TRBJ1-4, with D unresolved. The CDR3 runs to 13 residues. V dropped 5 bases and J dropped 0 bases, with 5 bases sitting between them. CDR1 and CDR2 (germline): SGHRS, YFSETQ. The CDR3, as DNA: TGCGCCAGCAGACAGACAACTAATGAAAAACTGTTTTTT. Encoded protein: CASRQTTNEKLFF.

V and J are TRBV19 and TRBJ1-5; D is ambiguous. V lost 2 bases and J lost 0, with 20 bases in between. Per the germline V gene, CDR1 is LNHDA and CDR2 is SQIVND (reference sequence). This CDR3 comprises 19 residues. As DNA, the CDR3 is TGTGCCAGTAGTATAAGCCCCCAGGACTTCCTCTATAGCAATCAGCCCCAGCATTTT. Encoded protein: CASSISPQDFLYSNQPQHF. Full variable domain (missing parts from reference TRBV19 and TRBJ1-5): DGGITQSPKYLFRKEGQNVTLSCEQNLNHDAMYWYRQDPGQGLRLIYYSQIVNDFQKGDIAEGYSVSREKKESFPLTVTSAQKNPTAFYLCASSISPQDFLYSNQPQHFGDGTRLSIL.

The rearrangement joins TRBV11-3 to TRBJ2-2, with TRBD2 as a possible D gene (7 bases). Trimming left V 1 base short and J 1 base short, with 13 bases between. Germline values: CDR1 SGHNT, CDR2 YENEEA. This CDR3 contains 17 residues. In DNA, the CDR3 is TGTGCCAGCAGCTTAGTCGGGGGGCGCGTGAACACCGGGGAGCTGTTTTTT. This encodes CASSLVGGRVNTGELFF.

The gene calls are TRBV4-3 and TRBJ1-4; 12 nucleotides align to TRBD1. J lost 8 bases, V lost 2 bases, and 3 bases had no gene match. The CDR3 loop spans 15 amino acids. The germline gives CDR1 LGHNA, CDR2 YSLEER. CDR3 nucleotide sequence: TGCGCCAGCAGCCAACTGGGACAGGGGGCCGAAAAACTGTTTTTT. The encoded protein is CASSQLGQGAEKLFF.

DNA for the CDR3: TGCGCCAGCAGCGAAACACAGGGGACGAACACTGAAGCTTTCTTT. Its translation: CASSETQGTNTEAFF. V usage is TRBV5-1 and J usage is TRBJ1-1, with 7 bases lining up with TRBD1. Germline CDR1 reads SGHRS; CDR2 reads YFSETQ. This CDR3 contains 15 residues. Unmatched junction bases numbered 7, after V lost 4 bases and J lost 1 base.